The clone carrying this T cell receptor beta chain has more than one count but fewer than ten. Its antigen is unidentified. Trimming left V 4 bases short and J 14 bases short, with 16 bases between. The CDR3 is 12 amino acids. Germline V gene sequence: CDR1 SGHDT, CDR2 YYEEEE. As it was prepared, the TCRbeta library received unique molecular identifiers. TCRdb re-called the PCR reads through MiXCR, storing one row per CDR3 protein. The sample lists 700,000 to 950,000 distinct CDR3 sequences; around 17% were seen once. The sample is drawn from a study of T-cell reconstitution after alpha-beta-depleted transplantation in children. General observations from the study: The origin of high day-60 TCRbeta diversity in some patients lay in surviving recipient T cells and thymic progenitors. Diversity and T-cell counts at one year after transplant derived mostly from new T cells. Several hundred rapidly expanded clones from non-depleted graft cells reportedly supplied alpha-beta T cells about two months post-transplant.

V gene TRBV5-6 combines with J gene TRBJ2-1, with D possibly TRBD2 on 6 matching bases. This clonotype originated in a male patient aged 5 to 17 who had a stem cell transplant for acute lymphoblastic leukemia, so the T cells may come from the graft donor. This specimen was PBMCs, mostly from graft donor cells, taken 360 days after TCRalphabeta/CD19-depleted stem cell transplant. The CDR3 loop reads CASSPQAWGEFF. DNA for the CDR3: TGTGCCAGCAGCCCACAGGCCTGGGGGGAGTTCTTC.